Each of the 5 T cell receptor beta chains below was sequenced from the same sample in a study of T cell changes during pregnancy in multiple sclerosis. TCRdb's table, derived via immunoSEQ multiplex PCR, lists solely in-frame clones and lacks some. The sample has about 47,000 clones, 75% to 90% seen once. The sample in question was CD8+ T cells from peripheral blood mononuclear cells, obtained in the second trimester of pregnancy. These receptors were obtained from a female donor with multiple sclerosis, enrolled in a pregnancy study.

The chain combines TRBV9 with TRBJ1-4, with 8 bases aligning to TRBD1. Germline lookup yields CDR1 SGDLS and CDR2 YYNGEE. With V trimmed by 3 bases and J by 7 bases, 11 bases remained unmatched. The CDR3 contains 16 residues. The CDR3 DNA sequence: TGTGCCAGCAGCGCAAACAGGGGGGGGTATATTGAAAAACTGTTTTTT. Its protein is CASSANRGGYIEKLFF.

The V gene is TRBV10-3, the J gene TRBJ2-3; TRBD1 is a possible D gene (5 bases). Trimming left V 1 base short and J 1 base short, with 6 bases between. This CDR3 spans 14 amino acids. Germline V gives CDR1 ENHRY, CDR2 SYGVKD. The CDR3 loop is CAISEFRGTDTQYF. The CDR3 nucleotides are TGTGCCATCAGTGAGTTCAGGGGCACAGATACGCAGTATTTT.

This CDR3 reads CASNSFPTDEQFF. In nucleotides, the CDR3 is TGTGCCAGCAATAGTTTTCCCACCGATGAGCAGTTCTTC. This chain uses TRBV7-6 with TRBJ2-1; no reliable D call. The CDR3 totals 13 residues. CDR1 SGHVS and CDR2 FNYEAQ come from the germline V gene. Trimming took 7 bases from V and 8 from J, leaving 15 bases between them.

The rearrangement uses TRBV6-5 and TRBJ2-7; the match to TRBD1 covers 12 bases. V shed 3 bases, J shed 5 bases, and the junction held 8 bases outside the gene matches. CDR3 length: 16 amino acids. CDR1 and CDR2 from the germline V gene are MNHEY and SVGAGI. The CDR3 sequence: CASSYRGGDRGHEQYF. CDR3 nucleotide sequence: TGTGCCAGCAGTTATCGGGGGGGGGACAGGGGGCACGAGCAGTACTTC.

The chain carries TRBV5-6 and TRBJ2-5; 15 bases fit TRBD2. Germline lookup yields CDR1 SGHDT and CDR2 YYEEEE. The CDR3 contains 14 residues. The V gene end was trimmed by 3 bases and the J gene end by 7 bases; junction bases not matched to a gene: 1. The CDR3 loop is CASSSGLAGGTQYF. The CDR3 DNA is TGTGCCAGCAGCTCGGGACTAGCGGGGGGGACCCAGTACTTC.